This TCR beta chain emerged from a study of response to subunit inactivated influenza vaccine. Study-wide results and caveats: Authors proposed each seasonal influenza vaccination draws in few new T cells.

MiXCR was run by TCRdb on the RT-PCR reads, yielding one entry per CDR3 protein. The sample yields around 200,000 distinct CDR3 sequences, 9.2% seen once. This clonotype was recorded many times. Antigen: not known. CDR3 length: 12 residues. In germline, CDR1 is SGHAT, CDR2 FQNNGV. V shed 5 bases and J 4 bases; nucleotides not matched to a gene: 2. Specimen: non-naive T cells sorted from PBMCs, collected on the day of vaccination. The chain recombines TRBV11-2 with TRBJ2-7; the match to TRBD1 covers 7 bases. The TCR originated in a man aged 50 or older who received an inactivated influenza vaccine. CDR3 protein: CASSQTGYEQYF. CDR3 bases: TGTGCCAGCAGCCAGACAGGGTACGAGCAGTACTTC.